The 5 T cell receptor beta chains presented below share a single source sample, sequenced in a study of tissue T cells after allogeneic stem cell transplantation. Method: immunoSEQ multiplex PCR; TCRdb's copy keeps in-frame clones and lacks some. The sample lists about 26,000 clones; roughly nine tenths were seen once. The starting material was blood, obtained before transplantation. The receptors were sampled from an older male donor who later had graft-versus-host disease after an allogeneic stem cell transplant.

The CDR3 region is CATRIRTGIETEAFF. CDR3 bases: TGTGCCACCCGAATACGGACAGGGATCGAAACTGAAGCTTTCTTT. The gene calls are TRBV19 and TRBJ1-1, with TRBD1 matching 8 bases. Germline trimming cut 10 bases from V and 5 bases from J; bases unmatched to any gene: 15. CDR3 length: 15 amino acids. CDR1 and CDR2 (germline): LNHDA, SQIVND (reference sequence).

This chain links TRBV3-1 (or the pseudogene TRBV3-2) with TRBJ1-1, with D perhaps matching TRBD1 (6 bases). CDR3 length: 15 amino acids. Germline assignment: CDR1 LGHDT and CDR2 YNNKEL (reference sequence). Deletions cut 8 bases from V and 5 bases from J, with 21 bases between. CDR3 sequence reads: CASREQGRARTEAFF. DNA of the CDR3: TGTGCCAGCCGGGAACAGGGACGCGCGCGGACTGAAGCTTTCTTT.

V usage is TRBV30 and J usage is TRBJ1-2; D not resolved. The germline V and J ends were trimmed by 2 bases and 4 bases, with 8 bases remaining between them. Germline V lookup: CDR1 GTSNPN, CDR2 SVGIG (reference sequence). The length of the CDR3 is 12 residues. The CDR3 loop is CAWSRGGYGYTF. In nucleotides, the CDR3 is TGTGCCTGGAGTCGGGGAGGCTATGGCTACACCTTC.

The rearrangement links TRBV5-8 to TRBJ1-1, with TRBD1 matching over 7 bases. The V gene's germline CDR1 is SGHTS and CDR2 YDEGEE. CDR3 length: 15 amino acids. Trimming cost V 4 bases and J 0 bases; bases outside gene matches: 6. The CDR3 is CASSVGTGVNTEAFF. The CDR3 bases are TGTGCCAGCAGCGTGGGTACAGGGGTGAACACTGAAGCTTTCTTT.

V usage is TRBV28 and J usage is TRBJ1-1; D remains unclear. This CDR3 is built from 15 residues. V dropped 4 bases and J dropped 2 bases, with 14 bases sitting between them. Germline-derived CDR1 and CDR2 are MDHEN and SYDVKM. The CDR3 DNA reads TGTGCCAGCAGTTCACCCACGAGGGTTAACACTGAAGCTTTCTTT. Amino acids: CASSSPTRVNTEAFF.